These T cell receptor beta chains were read from a single sample in a study of blood T cell repertoires in COVID-19. The data were produced by immunoSEQ multiplex PCR, yet TCRdb's version contains in-frame clones alone and is incomplete. The sample has tens of thousands of clones; over 60% are singletons. The sequenced material came from peripheral blood. These receptor sequences come from a man in his 60s with COVID-19, enrolled during active disease. The CDR3 runs from the conserved cysteine through the conserved F or W. A D gene is named only where the DNA matches it firmly. For some rows the clone size is stated as once, few or many, or as a class when expanded; others skip it.

>TRBJ2-2|.|TRBV5-1|.
CASSLAGRGNTGELFF
TGCGCCAGCAGCTTGGCAGGGCGGGGAAACACCGGGGAGCTGTTTTTT
>TRBJ2-5|.|TRBV7-9|.
CASSSTEQETQYF
TGTGCCAGCAGCTCGACAGAACAAGAGACCCAGTACTTC
>TRBJ2-3|.|TRBV13|TRBD2
CASSLNTGGYTDTQYF
TGTGCCAGCAGCTTAAATACGGGAGGGTACACAGATACGCAGTATTTT
>TRBJ2-3|once|TRBV29-1|.
CSVEEGAKGDRHTQYF
TGCAGCGTTGAAGAGGGGGCAAAGGGCGACCGGCATACGCAGTATTTT
>TRBJ1-2|.|TRBV7-9|.
CASSSGVGYGYTF
TGTGCCAGCAGCTCGGGGGTAGGGTATGGCTACACCTTC
>TRBJ1-1|.|TRBV18|.
CASSPSTGRNTEAFF
TGTGCCAGCTCACCATCAACAGGGCGGAACACTGAAGCTTTCTTT
>TRBJ2-7|.|TRBV11-3|TRBD1
CASSQGQSSYEQYF
TGTGCCAGCAGCCAGGGACAGAGCTCCTACGAGCAGTACTTC
>TRBJ2-7|few|TRBV7-2|TRBD2
CASNPNGLAGNFYEQYF
TGTGCCAGCAACCCAAATGGACTAGCGGGAAATTTCTACGAGCAGTACTTC
>TRBJ1-3|.|TRBV4-1|.
CASSFDRRNTIYF
TGCGCCAGCAGCTTCGACAGGAGGAACACCATATATTTT
>TRBJ1-6|.|TRBV7-9|.
CASSPRGGRNSPLHF
TGTGCCAGCAGCCCTAGGGGGGGCAGGAATTCACCCCTCCACTTT
>TRBJ2-5|.|TRBV29-1|.
CSAEPYLGAGQETQYF
TGCAGCGCTGAACCCTACTTGGGGGCAGGCCAAGAGACCCAGTACTTC
>TRBJ1-3|.|TRBV19|.
CASSIRGSGNTIYF
TGTGCCAGTAGTATAAGGGGCTCTGGAAACACCATATATTTT
>TRBJ2-3|.|TRBV2|.
CASDEGRGSTDTQYF
TGTGCCAGCGATGAGGGGAGGGGGTCCACAGATACGCAGTATTTT
>TRBJ1-5|few|TRBV18|TRBD1
CASSLERGRGQPQHF
TGTGCCAGCTCACTAGAGAGGGGGCGAGGGCAGCCCCAGCATTTT
>TRBJ1-4|.|TRBV30|.
CAWSGQVNEKLFF
TGTGCCTGGAGTGGGCAGGTTAATGAAAAACTGTTTTTT
>TRBJ1-4|.|TRBV19|TRBD1
CASNRGTATNEKLFF
TGTGCCAGCAACCGAGGGACAGCAACTAATGAAAAACTGTTTTTT
>TRBJ2-1|.|TRBV19|TRBD2
CASSWSAGRSYNEQFF
TGTGCCAGTAGTTGGTCAGCGGGAAGGTCCTACAATGAGCAGTTCTTC
>TRBJ2-3|.|TRBV4-1|TRBD2
CASSQEGLAGGFTDTQYF
TGCGCCAGCAGCCAAGAGGGACTAGCGGGAGGGTTCACAGATACGCAGTATTTT
>TRBJ1-2|.|TRBV6-1|TRBD1
CASSEGTGYYGYTF
TGTGCCAGCAGTGAAGGGACAGGGTACTATGGCTACACCTTC
>TRBJ2-5|.|TRBV6-5|TRBD2
CASSKAGGLETQYF
TGTGCCAGCAGCAAAGCGGGGGGGTTAGAGACCCAGTACTTC
>TRBJ1-3|.|TRBV7-7|.
CASSLEPSGNTIYF
TGTGCCAGCAGCTTAGAGCCCTCTGGAAACACCATATATTTT
>TRBJ1-2|few|TRBV5-1|TRBD1
CASSETGGTGYTF
TGCGCCAGCAGCGAGACAGGGGGCACTGGCTACACCTTC
>TRBJ2-5|few|TRBV12-3/TRBV12-4|.
CASSREETETQYF
TGTGCCAGCAGCAGGGAAGAGACAGAGACCCAGTACTTC
>TRBJ2-7|.|TRBV2|TRBD1
CASIVTGRAYEQYF
TGTGCCAGCATTGTGACAGGGCGAGCCTACGAGCAGTACTTC
>TRBJ2-3|once|TRBV5-1|TRBD2
CASSLLAGSTDTQYF
TGCGCCAGCAGCTTGTTAGCGGGAAGCACAGATACGCAGTATTTT
>TRBJ1-2|once|TRBV5-6|TRBD1
CASSLDRGITVGYTF
TGTGCCAGCAGCTTGGACAGGGGAATTACGGTCGGCTACACCTTC
>TRBJ1-2|few|TRBV9|.
CASSVAGFNYGYTF
TGTGCCAGCAGCGTAGCGGGATTTAACTATGGCTACACCTTC
>TRBJ1-5|many|TRBV7-3|.
CASSPYPGQPQHF
TGTGCCAGCAGCCCATACCCAGGTCAGCCCCAGCATTTT
>TRBJ2-1|.|TRBV2|TRBD2
CASKREFNEQFF
TGTGCCTCCAAGCGGGAATTCAATGAGCAGTTCTTC
>TRBJ2-5|.|TRBV5-1|TRBD1
CASSLGPVSGGTETQYF
TGCGCCAGCAGCCTGGGGCCCGTTTCAGGGGGTACTGAGACCCAGTACTTC
>TRBJ1-6|.|TRBV18|.
CASSPNTPTNSPLHF
TGTGCCAGCTCACCCAATACACCAACTAATTCACCCCTCCACTTT
>TRBJ1-5|.|TRBV19|TRBD1
CASDTGGLQPQHF
TGTGCCAGTGATACAGGGGGACTTCAGCCCCAGCATTTT
>TRBJ1-2|.|TRBV3-1/TRBV3-2|.
CASSQDRFGYTF
TGTGCCAGCAGCCAGGACAGATTTGGCTACACCTTC
>TRBJ1-5|.|TRBV28|.
CASRGSNQPQHF
TGTGCCAGCCGCGGTAGCAATCAGCCCCAGCATTTT
>TRBJ2-3|.|TRBV7-9|.
CASTPPGDTQYF
TGTGCCAGCACCCCCCCCGGGGATACGCAGTATTTT
>TRBJ1-3|once|TRBV15|.
CATSREGGSSGNTIYF
TGTGCCACCAGCAGAGAGGGGGGATCCTCTGGAAACACCATATATTTT
>TRBJ2-5|few|TRBV5-4|TRBD2
CASSPGTSGSRTQYF
TGTGCCAGCAGCCCGGGGACTAGCGGGAGTCGGACCCAGTACTTC